These 8 T cell receptor beta chains originate from one sample sequenced in a study of blood T cell repertoires in COVID-19. TCRdb's copy holds only in-frame clones and misses some; the assay was immunoSEQ multiplex PCR. The data contain roughly 150,000 clones, approximately 84% of them seen just once; the ten biggest clones take up roughly 5.4%. Sequenced sample: peripheral blood. These receptors came from a woman between 50 and 59 years old with COVID-19, enrolled during active disease.

The V call is TRBV6-5, the J call TRBJ2-3, with TRBD2 identical over 7 bases. This CDR3 has 15 amino acids. The V and J ends lost 5 bases and 0 bases, in that order; junction bases with no gene match: 5. CDR1 MNHEY and CDR2 SVGAGI come from the germline V gene. The CDR3 sequence is CASSPSGSSTDTQYF. For the CDR3, the DNA is TGTGCCAGCAGTCCTAGCGGTTCTAGCACAGATACGCAGTATTTT.

A single count supports this clone. The rearrangement joins TRBV25-1 to TRBJ1-1, with D uncertain. Trimming pared 0 bases from V and 3 bases from J, leaving 8 bases between. CDR1 MGHDK and CDR2 SYGVNS come from the germline V gene. The CDR3 is 14 amino acids. The CDR3 nucleotides are TGTGCCAGCAGTGAATATGGCAGTTACACTGAAGCTTTCTTT. Translation gives CASSEYGSYTEAFF.

This rearrangement joins TRBV9 to TRBJ1-3, with D possibly being TRBD1 (6 bases). Trimming shortened V by 4 bases and J by 4 bases, and 18 bases separated the two germline ends. Germline V lookup: CDR1 SGDLS, CDR2 YYNGEE. This CDR3 comprises 16 residues. Here the CDR3 DNA reads TGTGCCAGCAGCCCGGGACATGAGGTCTCAGGAAACACCATATATTTT. Encoded protein: CASSPGHEVSGNTIYF.

The rearrangement links TRBV6-2 or TRBV6-3 to TRBJ2-3, with D unresolved. CDR3 length equals 15 residues. Germline V CDR1 and CDR2: MNHEY, SVGEGT. V was shortened by 2 bases and J by 2 bases, with 11 bases between the two germline ends. The CDR3 loop reads CASSYEVSLTDTQYF. CDR3 DNA sequence: TGTGCCAGCAGTTACGAGGTATCCCTCACAGATACGCAGTATTTT.

V is TRBV11-1 and J is TRBJ1-1; TRBD1 matches at 7 bases. Germline CDR1 and CDR2: SGHAT and FQDESV (reference sequence). Trimming removed 5 bases from V and 8 bases from J; junction bases left unmatched: 8. The length of the CDR3 is 13 residues. The chain's CDR3 is CASSRNRDSEAFF. The DNA of the CDR3 is TGTGCCAGCAGCAGAAACCGGGACAGCGAAGCTTTCTTT. The variable domain in full, with the rest retrieved from reference TRBV11-1 and TRBJ1-1, is EAEVAQSPRYKITEKSQAVAFWCDPISGHATLYWYRQILGQGPELLVQFQDESVVDDSQLPKDRFSAERLKGVDSTLKIQPAELGDSAMYLCASSRNRDSEAFFGQGTRLTVV.

The rearrangement uses TRBV11-3 and TRBJ2-7, with TRBD1 as a possible D gene (5 bases). Trimming took off 1 base at V and 2 bases at J, with 9 bases between the two ends. CDR1 and CDR2 (germline): SGHNT, YENEEA. The length of the CDR3 is 14 residues. CDR3 bases: TGTGCCAGCAGCTTAGGGGGCAGTGCCTACGAGCAGTACTTC. Amino acid sequence: CASSLGGSAYEQYF.

This chain links TRBV7-9 with TRBJ2-5; 7 bases match TRBD1. The V gene's germline CDR1 is SEHNR and CDR2 FQNEAQ (reference sequence). Trimming at V came to 2 bases and at J to 7 bases, leaving 7 bases not matched to a gene. The CDR3 length is 14 residues. The CDR3 is CASSLSRAGGTQYF. The CDR3 DNA reads TGTGCCAGCAGCTTATCCAGGGCAGGGGGGACCCAGTACTTC.

The chain is built from TRBV6-5 and TRBJ1-4; possible D gene TRBD1, 5 bases. In germline, CDR1 is MNHEY, CDR2 SVGAGI. The CDR3 runs to 15 residues. Trimming stripped 2 bases from V and 2 bases from J, with 9 bases between. CDR3 amino acids: CASSYLGTTNEKLFF. The CDR3 DNA sequence: TGTGCCAGCAGTTACCTGGGGACTACTAATGAAAAACTGTTTTTT.